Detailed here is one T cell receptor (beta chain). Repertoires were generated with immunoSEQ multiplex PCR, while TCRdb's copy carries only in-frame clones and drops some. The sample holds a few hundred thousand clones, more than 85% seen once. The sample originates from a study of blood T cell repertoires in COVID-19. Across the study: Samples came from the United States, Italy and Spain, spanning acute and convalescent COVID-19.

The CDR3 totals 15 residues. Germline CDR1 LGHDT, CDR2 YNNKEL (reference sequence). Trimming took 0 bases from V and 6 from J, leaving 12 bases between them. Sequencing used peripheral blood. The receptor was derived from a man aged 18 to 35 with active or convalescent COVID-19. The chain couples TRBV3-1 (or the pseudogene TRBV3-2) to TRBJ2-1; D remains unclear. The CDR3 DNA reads TGTGCCAGCAGCCAAGAACGCGCCTCCGGCAATGAGCAGTTCTTC. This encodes CASSQERASGNEQFF.